The entry that follows covers one TCR beta chain sequence. This clone's antigen is unknown. Qualities for individual bases were not recorded, and no much larger clone is one base off. Between the V and J ends, shortened by 6 bases and 3 bases respectively, the junction contains 11 bases. The CDR3 spans 12 residues, from the cysteine through the phenylalanine. The read is trimmed to its CDR3 DNA, 36 bases read in frame from base 1. CDR1 and CDR2, per the germline V gene (reference sequence), are DFQATT and SNEGSKA. The sample originates from a study of CD8+CD57+ T cells in acquired aplastic anemia (dated by TCRdb to between 2017 and 2018). Regarding the research as a whole: On average, sorted CD4+ and CD8+ cells yielded around 3.5 ug of extracted DNA, with a range of roughly 0.18 to 30 ug. CD8+CD57+ expansion was defined as a frequency above the mean frequency observed in healthy subjects. Broader findings and caveats from the paper: Some 30 CD8+ CDR3 sequences were shared between patients and controls but appeared highly expressed in patients and within their immunodominant clones. Between patients and healthy controls, no significant difference in CD8+ Simpson's diversity was found (P=0.060).

The patients picked for sequencing were ones in whom flow cytometry had shown an expansion of CD8+CD57+ cells. Severe acquired aplastic anemia was diagnosed in all patients according to International Study of Aplastic Anemia and Agranulocytosis and Camitta criteria. At the time blood was sampled, none of the patients had received any therapy. In this study, sorted CD4+ and CD8+ T cells from the blood of healthy subjects and of severe aplastic anemia patients had their TCR repertoires deep-sequenced. In the USA, patient enrollment took place under clinicaltrials.gov protocols 00001620, 01623167, 00001397, 00071045, 00081523 and 00961064. Ficoll-Paque density gradient centrifugation was used to isolate peripheral blood mononuclear cells. Before DNA extraction, CD4+ and CD8+ T cells were sorted by FACS or by magnetic beads. Genomic DNA served as template for TCR beta VDJ combination and CDR3 sequence profiling. An Illumina HiSeq 2000 was the platform used for TCR repertoire sequencing. The paper's data handling went like this. TRBV/TRBJ rearrangement plots, CDR3 size and DJ length profiles, and Simpson's diversity index were used to evaluate the repertoires. The most abundant DNA sequence in the deep sequencing data was taken as the immunodominant clone. CDR3 amino acid sequences were screened for sharing across subjects and were compared with published repertoires and the VDJdb database. Using fastp trimming at Q25 and MiXCR clonotype assembly, TCRdb reanalyzed the public sequencing data and kept in-frame beta chains. Here each entry gathers all rows of one CDR3 protein and keeps the most common genes and DNA. The V and J calls come from TCRdb's annotation, not from the publication. Here the sample has approximately 95,000 distinct CDR3 sequences; around two thirds occur a single time. The ten most abundant clones make up 55% to 65% of the sample.

Specimen: sorted CD4+, CD8+, or CD8+CD57+ T cells (not recorded which) from PBMCs. The TCR was taken from a human donor with aplastic anemia. The sequence joins TRBV20-1 to TRBJ1-1; the best D guess is TRBD1, with 6 bases matching. The bases read TGCAGTGCCCCGAGGGGGGACACTGAAGCTTTCTTT. The encoded protein is CSAPRGDTEAFF.